This TCR beta chain stems from a study of T-cell reconstitution after alpha-beta-depleted transplantation in children. The germline V gene has CDR1 SEHNR and CDR2 FQNEAQ (reference sequence). The CDR3 sequence is 16 residues long. Between the trimmed V and J ends, which lost 5 bases and 0 bases, there was a span of 11 bases. The library targeted TCRbeta and was prepared with unique molecular identifiers. TCRdb recomputed calls from the PCR reads with MiXCR, one row per CDR3 protein. This table holds about 500,000 distinct CDR3 sequences, more than 9.5% found once. This clonotype has a handful of counts. Its antigen is undetermined. Whole-study results and caveats: Several hundred expanded graft clones reportedly were the source of alpha-beta T cells about two months after transplant.

The TCR sequence derives from a female patient between 2 and 15 years old who had a stem cell transplant for aplastic anemia, so the T cells may come from the graft donor. The gene calls are TRBV7-9 and TRBJ1-6; D is unresolved. Sequenced material: PBMCs, mostly from graft donor cells, taken 180 days after TCRalphabeta/CD19-depleted stem cell transplant. The CDR3 region is CASSTAPGSYNSPLHF. CDR3 bases: TGTGCCAGCAGCACCGCCCCCGGCTCCTATAATTCACCCCTCCACTTT.